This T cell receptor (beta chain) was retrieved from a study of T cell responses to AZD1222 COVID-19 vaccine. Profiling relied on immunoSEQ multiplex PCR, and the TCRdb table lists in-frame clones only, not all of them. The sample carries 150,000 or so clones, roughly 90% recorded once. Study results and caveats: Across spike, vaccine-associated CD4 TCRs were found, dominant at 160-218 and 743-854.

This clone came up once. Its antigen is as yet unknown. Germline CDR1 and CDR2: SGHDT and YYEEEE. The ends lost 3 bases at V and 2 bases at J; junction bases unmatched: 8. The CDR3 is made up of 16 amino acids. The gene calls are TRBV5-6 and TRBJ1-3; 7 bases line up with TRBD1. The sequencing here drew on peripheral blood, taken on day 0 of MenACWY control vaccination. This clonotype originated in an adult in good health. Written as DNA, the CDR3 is TGTGCCAGCAGCTCCTACAGGGGAGCCCCTGGAAACACCATATATTTT. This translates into CASSSYRGAPGNTIYF. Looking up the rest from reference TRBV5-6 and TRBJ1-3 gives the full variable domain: DAGVTQSPTHLIKTRGQQVTLRCSPKSGHDTVSWYQQALGQGPQFIFQYYEEEERQRGNFPDRFSGHQFPNYSSELNVNALLLGDSALYLCASSSYRGAPGNTIYFGEGSWLTVV.